Below are 15 T cell receptor beta chains sequenced from a single sample in a study of long-term antiretroviral therapy in people with HIV. At the survey level, the v3.0 immunoSEQ assay was run. Generated by immunoSEQ multiplex PCR, the TCRdb table keeps only in-frame clones and is missing some. The table shows some 18,000 clones, with roughly 80% occurring only once. The specimen was unsorted PBMCs, collected approximately 2.2 years before starting antiretroviral therapy. These receptors were collected from a man younger than 40 with HIV.

V usage is TRBV7-9 and J usage is TRBJ1-6; D is undetermined. This CDR3 spans 14 amino acids. Trimming pared 1 base from V and 9 bases from J, leaving 10 bases between. Germline lookup yields CDR1 SEHNR and CDR2 FQNEAQ (reference sequence). CDR3 region: CASSLEGWSSPLHF. CDR3 sequence (DNA): TGTGCCAGCAGCTTAGAGGGATGGAGTTCACCCCTCCACTTT. Full variable domain (outside the CDR3, taken from reference TRBV7-9 and TRBJ1-6): DTGVSQNPRHKITKRGQNVTFRCDPISEHNRLYWYRQTLGQGPEFLTYFQNEAQLEKSRLLSDRFSAERPKGSFSTLEIQRTEQGDSAMYLCASSLEGWSSPLHFGNGTRLTVT.

The rearrangement joins TRBV6-4 to TRBJ2-1, with 11 nucleotides matching TRBD1. Germline V CDR1 and CDR2: MRHNA, SNTAGT. The junction had 0 bases not matched to a gene; V was cut back by 2 bases and J by 6 bases. The CDR3 covers 14 residues. The chain's CDR3 is CASSDGTGGNEQFF. DNA for the CDR3: TGTGCCAGCAGTGACGGGACAGGGGGCAATGAGCAGTTCTTC.

The chain recombines TRBV7-9 with TRBJ2-3; no reliable D call. The CDR3 contains 14 residues. The ends were cut back, 1 base at V and 5 bases at J, with 10 bases in the middle. The germline gives CDR1 SEHNR, CDR2 FQNEAQ (reference sequence). The CDR3 spells CASSLERAEDTQYF. In DNA, the CDR3 is TGTGCCAGCAGCTTAGAACGGGCGGAAGATACGCAGTATTTT.

This chain links TRBV9 with TRBJ2-7, with D uncertain. The CDR3 has 14 amino acids. The germline V gene has CDR1 SGDLS and CDR2 YYNGEE. Trimming removed 0 bases at V and 3 bases at J, with 10 bases between. CDR3 nucleotide sequence: TGTGCCAGCAGCGTAGCTCCAGATATCTACGAGCAGTACTTC. It is translated as CASSVAPDIYEQYF.

This CDR3 is CAERLAGTYEQYF. CDR3 in DNA: TGTGCCGAGAGACTAGCGGGGACCTACGAGCAGTACTTC. The genes are TRBV2 and TRBJ2-7, with TRBD2 matching over 11 bases. Germline assignment: CDR1 SNHLY and CDR2 FYNNEI. With 11 bases clipped from V and 2 bases from J, the junction kept 5 bases outside the gene matches. The CDR3 spans 13 residues.

V gene TRBV5-4 combines with J gene TRBJ2-3; D possibly corresponds to TRBD2 (6 bases). With 3 bases removed from V and 5 bases from J, the gap between germline ends came to 16 bases. From germline, CDR1 is SGHNT and CDR2 YYREEE (reference sequence). The CDR3 loop spans 15 amino acids. The CDR3 protein is CASSSWRGSGDTQYF. The CDR3 bases are TGTGCCAGCAGCTCATGGCGGGGCTCAGGAGATACGCAGTATTTT.

This chain uses TRBV5-3 with TRBJ2-1, with 7 nucleotides matching TRBD2. TRBV5-3 is sorted into the ORF group, with uncertain function. CDR3 length: 15 amino acids. Unmatched junction bases numbered 1, after V lost 0 bases and J lost 1 base. CDR3 sequence reads: CARSLVSGSYNEQFF. CDR3 sequence (DNA): TGTGCCAGAAGCTTGGTTAGCGGGTCCTACAATGAGCAGTTCTTC.

This chain uses TRBV5-4 with TRBJ2-5, with 7 positions matching TRBD2. V dropped 4 bases and J dropped 2; count of bases not matched to a gene: 8. The CDR3 loop spans 15 amino acids. The V gene's germline CDR1 is SGHNT and CDR2 YYREEE (reference sequence). The CDR3 DNA follows: TGTGCCAGCAGCCCCCAAGCGGGAACACAAGAGACCCAGTACTTC. Encoded protein: CASSPQAGTQETQYF. Supplemented by reference TRBV5-4 and TRBJ2-5, the full variable domain reads ETGVTQSPTHLIKTRGQQVTLRCSSQSGHNTVSWYQQALGQGPQFIFQYYREEENGRGNFPPRFSGLQFPNYSSELNVNALELDDSALYLCASSPQAGTQETQYFGPGTRLLVL.

This clone was seen a few times. This chain connects TRBV7-6 to TRBJ2-7, with D uncertain. V was cut by 1 base and J by 4 bases, with 11 bases left in between. The CDR3 has 14 amino acids. CDR1 is SGHVS and CDR2 is FNYEAQ in the germline V gene. CDR3 in DNA: TGTGCCAGCAGCTTAGTGGCTAGACGGTACGAGCAGTACTTC. Translated, it gives CASSLVARRYEQYF. Variable domain in full (rest from reference TRBV7-6 and TRBJ2-7): GAGVSQSPRYKVTKRGQDVALRCDPISGHVSLYWYRQALGQGPEFLTYFNYEAQQDKSGLPNDRFSAERPEGSISTLTIQRTEQRDSAMYRCASSLVARRYEQYFGPGTRLTVT.

This chain links TRBV4-2 with TRBJ2-6; D is possibly TRBD1 (6 bases). The CDR3 consists of 19 residues. Germline V CDR1 and CDR2: LGHNA, YNFKEQ. V was trimmed by 4 bases and J by 3 bases, leaving 22 bases between them. The CDR3 spells CASSRQGKAAGGGANVLTF. The CDR3 DNA reads as TGTGCCAGCAGCCGCCAGGGGAAGGCGGCGGGCGGTGGGGCCAACGTCCTGACTTTC.

The J gene is TRBJ2-1, the V gene TRBV5-8, with 8 bases identical to TRBD2. Germline lookup yields CDR1 SGHTS and CDR2 YDEGEE. Unmatched junction bases numbered 12, after V lost 0 bases and J lost 7 bases. This CDR3 has 17 residues. CDR3 nucleotides: TGTGCCAGCAGCTTGGTTGTCGCGGGGGGTTTCTCGAATGAGCAGTTCTTC. It is translated as CASSLVVAGGFSNEQFF.

CDR3 DNA sequence: TGCAGCGTTTTGAGCAGCTCTGGAAACACCATATATTTT. It translates to CSVLSSSGNTIYF. The chain links TRBV29-1 to TRBJ1-3, with unresolved D. The V end lost 5 bases, the J end lost 0 bases, and 8 bases lay between the germline ends. The CDR3 sequence is 13 residues long. CDR1 and CDR2 (germline): SQVTM, ANQGSEA.

The chain has TRBV9 and TRBJ1-3; 12 nucleotides match TRBD1. From germline, CDR1 is SGDLS and CDR2 YYNGEE. The V gene end was trimmed by 3 bases and the J gene end by 0 bases; junction bases not matched to a gene: 7. This CDR3 is built from 18 residues. This chain's CDR3 is CASSAGDRGLLSGNTIYF. In nucleotides, the CDR3 is TGTGCCAGCAGCGCGGGGGACAGGGGGCTCCTCTCTGGAAACACCATATATTTT. The full variable domain, completed using reference TRBV9 and TRBJ1-3, is DSGVTQTPKHLITATGQRVTLRCSPRSGDLSVYWYQQSLDQGLQFLIQYYNGEERAKGNILERFSAQQFPDLHSELNLSSLELGDSALYFCASSAGDRGLLSGNTIYFGEGSWLTVV.

This sequence joins TRBV11-2 and TRBJ2-7, with D unresolved. In germline, CDR1 is SGHAT, CDR2 FQNNGV. V lost 0 bases, J lost 7 bases, and 10 bases lay in between. The CDR3 covers 13 residues. For the CDR3, the DNA is TGTGCCAGCAGCTTAGAGAACTATAGGGAGCAGTACTTC. It is translated as CASSLENYREQYF.

The V call is TRBV6-4, the J call TRBJ2-3, with 12 bases that match TRBD1. The CDR3 contains 15 residues. Looked up from germline, CDR1 is MRHNA and CDR2 is SNTAGT. Losses at the gene ends were 6 bases for V and 3 bases for J; bases not matched to a gene: 4. The CDR3: CASSPGQGATDTQYF. DNA of the CDR3: TGTGCCAGCAGCCCGGGACAGGGGGCGACAGATACGCAGTATTTT.